One and the same sample provided the 23 T cell receptor beta chains below, sequenced in a study of blood T cell repertoires in COVID-19. The assay was immunoSEQ multiplex PCR, and TCRdb's table has in-frame clones only and misses some. The top ten hold 15% to 20% of the sample, which has some 69,000 clones, around three quarters seen once. The specimen was peripheral blood. These receptors came from a man aged 60-69 years with acute or convalescent COVID-19.

V usage is TRBV6-5 and J usage is TRBJ1-3; perhaps TRBD1 as D (6 bases). V shed 6 bases and J shed 0 bases, with 9 bases lying between them. Germline V gives CDR1 MNHEY, CDR2 SVGAGI. CDR3 length: 14 residues. The CDR3 DNA reads as TGTGCCAGCAGCTCGACAGGCTCTGGAAACACCATATATTTT. Protein: CASSSTGSGNTIYF.

This chain links TRBV7-9 with TRBJ1-6; 7 bases align to TRBD1. Germline V gene sequence: CDR1 SEHNR, CDR2 FQNEAQ (reference sequence). With V trimmed by 5 bases and J by 12 bases, 4 bases remained unmatched. The CDR3 contains 12 residues. The CDR3 region has the DNA TGTGCCAGCAGCCCAGACAGGGAACCCCTCCACTTT. Amino acid sequence: CASSPDREPLHF.

This chain links TRBV19 with TRBJ2-5, with TRBD2 matching 14 bases. The V gene end was trimmed by 1 base and the J gene end by 4 bases; junction bases not matched to a gene: 11. The CDR3 extends over 19 amino acids. CDR1 is LNHDA and CDR2 is SQIVND in the germline V gene (reference sequence). CDR3 sequence: CASSIASTSGGARLETQYF. CDR3 DNA: TGTGCCAGTAGTATAGCTTCGACTAGCGGGGGGGCCAGATTAGAGACCCAGTACTTC.

V and J are TRBV7-9 and TRBJ1-1; D is perhaps TRBD1 (5 bases). The V end lost 3 bases, the J end lost 10 bases, and 15 bases lay between the germline ends. Per the germline V gene, CDR1 is SEHNR and CDR2 is FQNEAQ (reference sequence). CDR3 size: 13 residues. CDR3 residues: CASSFRDSQGAFF. The CDR3 bases are TGTGCCAGCAGCTTCCGGGACTCCCAGGGAGCTTTCTTT.

The chain is built from TRBV6-5 and TRBJ2-7, with 9 bases lining up with TRBD1. The ends lost 2 bases at V and 3 bases at J; junction bases unmatched: 8. The CDR3 runs 16 residues. Germline V gene lookup returns CDR1 MNHEY and CDR2 SVGAGI. The CDR3 sequence is CASSYTAGTGHYEQYF. CDR3 bases: TGTGCCAGCAGTTACACCGCCGGGACAGGGCACTACGAGCAGTACTTC.

This clone showed up just once. The V gene is TRBV4-3, the J gene TRBJ1-2; weak D call: TRBD1 (6 bases). The V gene's germline CDR1 is LGHNA and CDR2 YSLEER. The V gene lost 1 base and the J gene lost 0 bases, with 12 bases spanning the gap. The CDR3 contains 16 residues. CDR3 protein: CASSQGQGFPNYGYTF. CDR3 DNA sequence: TGCGCCAGCAGCCAAGGGCAGGGGTTTCCTAACTATGGCTACACCTTC.

V gene TRBV5-1 combines with J gene TRBJ2-5; the D gene is possibly TRBD2 (6 bases). CDR3 length equals 15 residues. Germline assignment: CDR1 SGHRS and CDR2 YFSETQ. Trimming removed 3 bases at V and 1 base at J, with 13 bases between. The CDR3: CASSSALGGQETQYF. The DNA of the CDR3 is TGCGCCAGCAGCTCGGCGCTGGGGGGCCAAGAGACCCAGTACTTC.

V is TRBV7-3 and J is TRBJ1-1; tentatively, D is TRBD1 (6 bases). Trimming left V 0 bases short and J 2 bases short, with 13 bases between. The CDR3 has 16 amino acids. The germline gives CDR1 SGHTA, CDR2 FQGTGA. The CDR3 reads CASSLTPGQLNTEAFF. The DNA of the CDR3 is TGTGCCAGCAGCTTAACGCCCGGACAGCTTAACACTGAAGCTTTCTTT.

This clone was seen just once. The chain uses TRBV14 and TRBJ2-7; D might be TRBD1 (6 bases). V was pared by 0 bases and J by 5 bases, with 17 bases between. The germline V gene encodes CDR1 SGHDN and CDR2 FVKESK. CDR3 length: 16 residues. This CDR3 reads CASSQDGGHLVNEQYF. The CDR3 nucleotides are TGTGCCAGCAGCCAAGATGGGGGACACTTGGTGAACGAGCAGTACTTC.

The V call is TRBV5-1, the J call TRBJ1-4, with TRBD1 identical over 9 bases. This CDR3 is 15 amino acids long. V dropped 3 bases and J dropped 7; count of bases not matched to a gene: 7. Germline V gives CDR1 SGHRS, CDR2 YFSETQ. CDR3 sequence: CASSYAGTGREKLFF. In DNA, the CDR3 is TGCGCCAGCAGCTACGCCGGGACAGGGCGTGAAAAACTGTTTTTT.

This chain uses TRBV6-5 with TRBJ1-2; 7 bases fit TRBD1. Germline V gives CDR1 MNHEY, CDR2 SVGAGI. V gave up 4 bases and J gave up 2 bases; unmatched junction bases: 4. The CDR3 totals 14 residues. The CDR3 region is CASSSETGNYGYTF. CDR3 coding DNA: TGTGCCAGCAGTTCGGAGACAGGGAACTATGGCTACACCTTC.

The DNA for the CDR3 is TGTGCCAGCAGTTACCTGGGACAGAAGAACACCGGGGAGCTGTTTTTT. Translation: CASSYLGQKNTGELFF. The chain carries TRBV6-6 and TRBJ2-2; 7 nucleotides line up with TRBD1. Germline-derived CDR1 and CDR2 are MNHNY and SVGAGI (reference sequence). The CDR3 loop spans 16 amino acids. With 2 bases clipped from V and 1 base from J, the junction kept 4 bases outside the gene matches.

This clone was counted once. The V call is TRBV7-2, the J call TRBJ2-2; 8 bases map to TRBD1. After removal of 4 bases from V and 1 base from J, the junction contained 5 bases not matched to a gene. The CDR3 runs to 16 residues. The germline V gene has CDR1 SGHTA and CDR2 FQGNSA. The CDR3 is CASSSQGALNTGELFF. The DNA of the CDR3 is TGTGCCAGCAGCTCCCAGGGGGCCTTGAACACCGGGGAGCTGTTTTTT.

The chain joins TRBV7-2 to TRBJ1-1; D is possibly TRBD1 (5 bases). CDR1 and CDR2 from the germline V gene are SGHTA and FQGNSA. The CDR3 has 12 residues. Trimming took 5 bases from V and 5 from J, leaving 9 bases between them. The CDR3 DNA sequence: TGTGCCAGCAGCCGAGACAGTACTGAAGCTTTCTTT. It translates to CASSRDSTEAFF.

V usage is TRBV2 and J usage is TRBJ2-1; tentative D call: TRBD1 (6 bases). The V and J ends lost 7 bases and 0 bases respectively, with 13 bases between them. The CDR3 is 15 residues long. Germline V lookup: CDR1 SNHLY, CDR2 FYNNEI. CDR3 region: CASTLQGSSYNEQFF. The CDR3, as DNA: TGTGCCAGCACTCTCCAGGGGAGCTCCTACAATGAGCAGTTCTTC.

This chain joins TRBV4-2 and TRBJ1-4; tentatively, D is TRBD1 (5 bases). Trimming took off 4 bases at V and 4 bases at J, with 7 bases between the two ends. There are 13 residues in the CDR3. Germline CDR1 LGHNA, CDR2 YNFKEQ. The CDR3 is CASSRGGNEKLFF. The CDR3 DNA reads TGTGCCAGCAGCCGGGGGGGTAATGAAAAACTGTTTTTT.

This clone appeared once. This chain links TRBV25-1 with TRBJ1-2, with TRBD1 matching over 11 bases. With 2 bases clipped from V and 8 bases from J, the junction kept 7 bases outside the gene matches. The CDR3 consists of 15 residues. Germline CDR1 is MGHDK and CDR2 is SYGVNS. The chain's CDR3 is CASSEMGTGGGGYTF. The DNA for the CDR3 is TGTGCCAGCAGTGAAATGGGGACAGGGGGTGGAGGCTACACCTTC.

J is TRBJ2-5 and V is TRBV2, with TRBD2 matching over 9 bases. CDR3 size: 14 residues. Germline assignment: CDR1 SNHLY and CDR2 FYNNEI. Trimming took 3 bases from V and 3 from J; bases not matched to a gene: 2. Written as DNA, the CDR3 is TGTGCCAGCAGTGATAGCGGGGGCAAAGAGACCCAGTACTTC. Translation gives CASSDSGGKETQYF.

A single count supports this clone. The chain links TRBV3-1 (or the pseudogene TRBV3-2) to TRBJ1-1; TRBD1 agrees at 7 bases. With V trimmed by 0 bases and J by 0 bases, 1 base remained unmatched. The CDR3 sequence is 15 residues long. The germline CDR1 and CDR2 sequences are LGHDT and YNNKEL (reference sequence). CDR3: CASSQDQGVNTEAFF. The CDR3 bases are TGTGCCAGCAGCCAAGATCAGGGGGTGAACACTGAAGCTTTCTTT.

The chain joins TRBV7-2 to TRBJ2-3, with TRBD1 matching 9 bases. After removal of 0 bases from V and 1 base from J, the junction contained 5 bases not matched to a gene. Germline loops: CDR1 SGHTA, CDR2 FQGNSA. This CDR3 is 17 amino acids long. The DNA for the CDR3 is TGTGCCAGCAGCTTAGCGCTACAGGGGGCACGCACAGATACGCAGTATTTT. Translating it yields CASSLALQGARTDTQYF.

CDR3 in amino acids: CASSQGLPSGGAGYEQYF. The CDR3 coding sequence is TGTGCCAGCAGCCAAGGCCTCCCTAGCGGGGGGGCCGGTTACGAGCAGTACTTC. The V gene is TRBV4-2, the J gene TRBJ2-7; 12 nucleotides align to TRBD2. This CDR3 is built from 18 residues. V lost 1 base and J lost 4; bases outside the gene matches: 11. The V gene's germline CDR1 is LGHNA and CDR2 YNFKEQ.

The CDR3 reads CASSVASTAAATQYF. In nucleotides, the CDR3 is TGTGCCAGCAGCGTAGCGTCGACAGCTGCAGCGACCCAGTACTTC. The J gene is TRBJ2-5, the V gene TRBV9, with D possibly being TRBD1 (5 bases). V shed 0 bases and J shed 7 bases, with 16 bases lying between them. Germline values: CDR1 SGDLS, CDR2 YYNGEE. The CDR3 runs to 15 residues.

For the CDR3, the DNA is TGTGCCAGTACCGCTCAGGGGGCCGGTCTTAATTCACCCCTCCACTTT. Amino acid sequence: CASTAQGAGLNSPLHF. The chain employs TRBV19 and TRBJ1-6; 8 positions agree with TRBD1. The CDR3 consists of 16 residues. J gave up 6 bases and V 7 bases, and 11 bases lay outside the gene matches. Germline V CDR1 and CDR2: LNHDA, SQIVND (reference sequence).